Listed below are T cell receptor beta chains from one sample, sequenced in a study of blood T cell repertoires in COVID-19. Only in-frame clones appear in the TCRdb table, and some are missing; sequencing was by immunoSEQ multiplex PCR. The profile shows 300,000 or so clones, 87% of them singletons. Input material: PBMCs or T cells enriched from blood (not recorded which). The receptors derive from a woman aged 25 to 39 who had recovered from COVID-19. The CDR3 runs from the conserved cysteine through the conserved F or W. D genes are given only for firm matches. Size values are once, few and many counts, or a class for expanded clones, and some rows have none.

clone_size: .
v_call: TRBV7-8
j_call: TRBJ2-2
d_call: .
cdr3_aa: CASSLRVGGSGELFF
cdr3_nt: TGTGCCAGCAGCTTAAGAGTTGGGGGGTCCGGGGAGCTGTTTTTT

clone_size: .
v_call: TRBV7-9
j_call: TRBJ2-2
d_call: .
cdr3_aa: CASSLRGGAGTGELFF
cdr3_nt: TGTGCCAGCAGCTTAAGAGGGGGGGCTGGCACCGGGGAGCTGTTTTTT

clone_size: .
v_call: TRBV19
j_call: TRBJ1-5
d_call: TRBD1
cdr3_aa: CASSIGTGHQPQHF
cdr3_nt: TGTGCCAGTAGTATAGGGACAGGCCATCAGCCCCAGCATTTT

clone_size: .
v_call: TRBV30
j_call: TRBJ2-3
d_call: .
cdr3_aa: CAAASGDTDTQYF
cdr3_nt: TGTGCCGCGGCTAGTGGCGACACAGATACGCAGTATTTT

clone_size: .
v_call: TRBV29-1
j_call: TRBJ1-1
d_call: TRBD1
cdr3_aa: CSRTGTEAFF
cdr3_nt: TGCAGCCGGACAGGTACTGAAGCTTTCTTT

clone_size: .
v_call: TRBV7-9
j_call: TRBJ1-4
d_call: .
cdr3_aa: CASSFGGGEEGKLFF
cdr3_nt: TGTGCCAGCAGCTTCGGGGGAGGGGAGGAGGGAAAACTGTTTTTT

clone_size: .
v_call: TRBV11-1
j_call: TRBJ1-1
d_call: .
cdr3_aa: CASSVFRNTEAFF
cdr3_nt: TGTGCCAGCAGCGTGTTTCGGAACACTGAAGCTTTCTTT

clone_size: .
v_call: TRBV18
j_call: TRBJ1-1
d_call: .
cdr3_aa: CASSLTGLGGRNTEAFF
cdr3_nt: TGTGCCAGCTCACTTACGGGGTTGGGAGGTCGGAACACTGAAGCTTTCTTT

clone_size: .
v_call: TRBV7-8
j_call: TRBJ1-1
d_call: TRBD1
cdr3_aa: CASSSRGANTEAFF
cdr3_nt: TGTGCCAGCAGCTCCAGGGGGGCGAACACTGAAGCTTTCTTT

clone_size: .
v_call: TRBV27
j_call: TRBJ1-1
d_call: .
cdr3_aa: CASSRKGVNTEAFF
cdr3_nt: TGTGCCAGCAGCAGGAAGGGGGTGAACACTGAAGCTTTCTTT

clone_size: once
v_call: TRBV19
j_call: TRBJ1-1
d_call: .
cdr3_aa: CASSIQSRMFF
cdr3_nt: TGTGCCAGTAGTATTCAATCGCGTATGTTCTTT

clone_size: .
v_call: TRBV30
j_call: TRBJ2-5
d_call: .
cdr3_aa: CAWSETEETQYF
cdr3_nt: TGTGCCTGGAGTGAAACAGAAGAGACCCAGTACTTC

clone_size: .
v_call: TRBV27
j_call: TRBJ1-1
d_call: .
cdr3_aa: CASSYGNTEAFF
cdr3_nt: TGTGCCAGCAGTTACGGTAACACTGAAGCTTTCTTT

clone_size: .
v_call: TRBV27
j_call: TRBJ1-1
d_call: .
cdr3_aa: CASSFLRDTEAFF
cdr3_nt: TGTGCCAGCAGTTTTCTCCGGGACACTGAAGCTTTCTTT

clone_size: .
v_call: TRBV19
j_call: TRBJ1-2
d_call: .
cdr3_aa: CASSIGGGYTF
cdr3_nt: TGTGCCAGTAGTATTGGGGGCGGCTACACCTTC

clone_size: .
v_call: TRBV5-6
j_call: TRBJ1-1
d_call: .
cdr3_aa: CASSRRNTEAFF
cdr3_nt: TGTGCCAGCAGCCGCAGGAACACTGAAGCTTTCTTT

clone_size: .
v_call: TRBV2
j_call: TRBJ2-7
d_call: TRBD2
cdr3_aa: CASIREVGEQYF
cdr3_nt: TGTGCCAGCATTCGGGAGGTGGGCGAGCAGTACTTC

clone_size: .
v_call: TRBV7-8
j_call: TRBJ2-7
d_call: .
cdr3_aa: CASSSPGLYEQYF
cdr3_nt: TGTGCCAGCAGCTCGCCGGGACTCTACGAGCAGTACTTC

clone_size: once
v_call: TRBV6-1
j_call: TRBJ1-1
d_call: .
cdr3_aa: CASSNVPRDSTEAFF
cdr3_nt: TGTGCCAGCAGCAACGTCCCCCGGGACTCCACTGAAGCTTTCTTT

clone_size: .
v_call: TRBV7-3
j_call: TRBJ1-1
d_call: TRBD1
cdr3_aa: CAAGAGGLRTEAFF
cdr3_nt: TGTGCCGCCGGCGCAGGGGGCTTGAGGACTGAAGCTTTCTTT

clone_size: .
v_call: TRBV9
j_call: TRBJ2-7
d_call: .
cdr3_aa: CASSVVGGSEQYF
cdr3_nt: TGTGCCAGCAGCGTAGTTGGAGGGTCCGAGCAGTACTTC

clone_size: .
v_call: TRBV5-1
j_call: TRBJ1-1
d_call: .
cdr3_aa: CASSPVRGNTEAFF
cdr3_nt: TGCGCCAGCAGCCCCGTTAGGGGGAACACTGAAGCTTTCTTT

clone_size: .
v_call: TRBV7-3
j_call: TRBJ1-1
d_call: .
cdr3_aa: CASSLRDGTEAFF
cdr3_nt: TGTGCCAGCAGCTTAAGAGACGGGACTGAAGCTTTCTTT

clone_size: .
v_call: TRBV3-1/TRBV3-2
j_call: TRBJ2-5
d_call: TRBD2
cdr3_aa: CASSQRTSGGQETQYF
cdr3_nt: TGTGCCAGCAGCCAGAGGACTAGCGGGGGCCAAGAGACCCAGTACTTC

clone_size: .
v_call: TRBV5-1
j_call: TRBJ1-2
d_call: TRBD1
cdr3_aa: CASSRTGGVDYGYTF
cdr3_nt: TGCGCCAGCAGCCGGACAGGGGGCGTAGACTATGGCTACACCTTC

clone_size: .
v_call: TRBV4-1
j_call: TRBJ1-3
d_call: .
cdr3_aa: CASSLQGDSGNTIYF
cdr3_nt: TGCGCCAGCAGTCTACAGGGCGACTCTGGAAACACCATATATTTT

clone_size: .
v_call: TRBV4-1
j_call: TRBJ2-3
d_call: TRBD2
cdr3_aa: CASSQDGTSGGSQTDTQYF
cdr3_nt: TGCGCCAGCAGCCAAGATGGGACTAGCGGGGGGTCCCAGACAGATACGCAGTATTTT

clone_size: once
v_call: TRBV3-1/TRBV3-2
j_call: TRBJ2-1
d_call: TRBD2
cdr3_aa: CASSPGGGAPYNEQFF
cdr3_nt: TGTGCCAGCAGCCCGGGCGGGGGGGCCCCCTACAATGAGCAGTTCTTC

clone_size: .
v_call: TRBV19
j_call: TRBJ1-2
d_call: .
cdr3_aa: CASSIGQGYGYTF
cdr3_nt: TGTGCCAGTAGTATCGGGCAGGGCTATGGCTACACCTTC

clone_size: .
v_call: TRBV19
j_call: TRBJ2-1
d_call: TRBD2
cdr3_aa: CASSIGSGGGSYNEQFF
cdr3_nt: TGTGCCAGTAGTATAGGAAGCGGGGGTGGCTCCTACAATGAGCAGTTCTTC

clone_size: once
v_call: TRBV5-5
j_call: TRBJ1-2
d_call: .
cdr3_aa: CASSLDEVAGYTF
cdr3_nt: TGTGCCAGCAGCTTGGACGAGGTGGCTGGCTACACCTTC

clone_size: .
v_call: TRBV12-5
j_call: TRBJ2-1
d_call: .
cdr3_aa: CASLGTNYNEQFF
cdr3_nt: TGTGCTAGCCTCGGGACAAATTACAATGAGCAGTTCTTC

clone_size: .
v_call: TRBV2
j_call: TRBJ2-5
d_call: .
cdr3_aa: CASSAGRYQETQYF
cdr3_nt: TGTGCCAGCAGTGCGGGGAGATACCAAGAGACCCAGTACTTC

clone_size: .
v_call: TRBV19
j_call: TRBJ1-1
d_call: .
cdr3_aa: CASSISRQSEAFF
cdr3_nt: TGTGCCAGTAGTATCTCAAGACAGAGTGAAGCTTTCTTT

clone_size: .
v_call: TRBV6-5
j_call: TRBJ2-5
d_call: .
cdr3_aa: CASSYSLGRYQETQYF
cdr3_nt: TGTGCCAGCAGTTACTCACTAGGGAGGTACCAAGAGACCCAGTACTTC

clone_size: .
v_call: TRBV12-5
j_call: TRBJ1-2
d_call: .
cdr3_aa: CASGLAGSDYGYTF
cdr3_nt: TGTGCTAGTGGTTTGGCTGGCAGCGACTATGGCTACACCTTC

clone_size: .
v_call: TRBV2
j_call: TRBJ2-1
d_call: .
cdr3_aa: CASSDEDEQFF
cdr3_nt: TGTGCCAGCAGTGACGAGGATGAGCAGTTCTTC

clone_size: .
v_call: TRBV4-2
j_call: TRBJ2-7
d_call: TRBD2
cdr3_aa: CASSQGGLAGGEQYF
cdr3_nt: TGTGCCAGCAGCCAGGGTGGACTAGCGGGGGGGGAGCAGTACTTC

clone_size: once
v_call: TRBV5-1
j_call: TRBJ1-4
d_call: .
cdr3_aa: CASSLGQATTNEKLFF
cdr3_nt: TGCGCCAGCAGCTTGGGACAGGCCACAACTAATGAAAAACTGTTTTTT

clone_size: .
v_call: TRBV18
j_call: TRBJ1-1
d_call: .
cdr3_aa: CASSRFSTEAFF
cdr3_nt: TGTGCCAGCTCGCGTTTTTCGACTGAAGCTTTCTTT

clone_size: .
v_call: TRBV7-9
j_call: TRBJ1-1
d_call: .
cdr3_aa: CASSLGGRNTEAFF
cdr3_nt: TGTGCCAGCAGCTTAGGCGGGCGGAACACTGAAGCTTTCTTT

clone_size: .
v_call: TRBV27
j_call: TRBJ1-5
d_call: .
cdr3_aa: CASRPGLGNQPQHF
cdr3_nt: TGTGCCAGCAGGCCAGGGTTAGGCAATCAGCCCCAGCATTTT

clone_size: few
v_call: TRBV2
j_call: TRBJ2-3
d_call: .
cdr3_aa: CASSGGAHSTDTQYF
cdr3_nt: TGTGCCAGCAGTGGTGGGGCCCATAGCACAGATACGCAGTATTTT

clone_size: .
v_call: TRBV7-2
j_call: TRBJ1-2
d_call: .
cdr3_aa: CARRQIALGGYTF
cdr3_nt: TGTGCCAGAAGACAGATAGCTCTTGGAGGCTACACCTTC

clone_size: .
v_call: TRBV5-4
j_call: TRBJ2-5
d_call: TRBD1
cdr3_aa: CASSEGQGRETQYF
cdr3_nt: TGTGCCAGCAGCGAAGGACAGGGCCGGGAGACCCAGTACTTC

clone_size: .
v_call: TRBV19
j_call: TRBJ1-2
d_call: TRBD1
cdr3_aa: CASSIWQGAGGYTF
cdr3_nt: TGTGCCAGTAGTATATGGCAGGGGGCCGGTGGCTACACCTTC

clone_size: .
v_call: TRBV5-1
j_call: TRBJ1-3
d_call: .
cdr3_aa: CASSFQQGPGNTIYF
cdr3_nt: TGCGCCAGCAGCTTCCAACAGGGCCCTGGAAACACCATATATTTT

clone_size: .
v_call: TRBV27
j_call: TRBJ1-3
d_call: TRBD1
cdr3_aa: CASSLYGTGFGNTIYF
cdr3_nt: TGTGCCAGCAGTCTATACGGGACAGGGTTTGGAAACACCATATATTTT

clone_size: .
v_call: TRBV7-9
j_call: TRBJ1-4
d_call: .
cdr3_aa: CASSFGQGKKLFF
cdr3_nt: .

clone_size: once
v_call: TRBV9
j_call: TRBJ1-6
d_call: TRBD1
cdr3_aa: CASSVSRDRVSPLHF
cdr3_nt: TGTGCCAGCAGCGTTTCCCGGGACAGGGTTTCACCCCTCCACTTT

clone_size: .
v_call: TRBV10-3
j_call: TRBJ1-1
d_call: .
cdr3_aa: CAISPTGYTEAFF
cdr3_nt: TGTGCCATCAGTCCAACGGGTTACACTGAAGCTTTCTTT

clone_size: .
v_call: TRBV7-2
j_call: TRBJ2-7
d_call: .
cdr3_aa: CASSLQGGPIYEQYF
cdr3_nt: TGTGCCAGCAGCTTACAGGGGGGACCCATCTACGAGCAGTACTTC

clone_size: .
v_call: TRBV3-1/TRBV3-2
j_call: TRBJ1-2
d_call: .
cdr3_aa: CASSPPYDRTLYGYTF
cdr3_nt: TGTGCCAGCAGCCCTCCCTACGACAGGACCCTATATGGCTACACCTTC

clone_size: once
v_call: TRBV9
j_call: TRBJ2-7
d_call: .
cdr3_aa: CASSVGPGELYEQYF
cdr3_nt: TGTGCCAGCAGCGTAGGTCCAGGGGAACTTTACGAGCAGTACTTC

clone_size: once
v_call: TRBV18
j_call: TRBJ1-1
d_call: .
cdr3_aa: CASSPFPPGYDTEAFF
cdr3_nt: TGTGCCAGCTCACCATTCCCCCCAGGGTATGACACTGAAGCTTTCTTT

clone_size: .
v_call: TRBV7-2
j_call: TRBJ2-2
d_call: TRBD2
cdr3_aa: CASSTSGGGGELFF
cdr3_nt: TGTGCCAGCAGCACTAGCGGGGGTGGCGGGGAGCTGTTTTTT

clone_size: .
v_call: TRBV30
j_call: TRBJ1-1
d_call: .
cdr3_aa: CAWRPTTGRETFF
cdr3_nt: TGTGCCTGGAGACCCACGACAGGTCGTGAAACTTTCTTT

clone_size: .
v_call: TRBV7-2
j_call: TRBJ1-3
d_call: TRBD1
cdr3_aa: CASSQRTGAGNTIYF
cdr3_nt: TGTGCCAGCAGCCAAAGGACAGGGGCTGGAAACACCATATATTTT

clone_size: few
v_call: TRBV27
j_call: TRBJ1-6
d_call: .
cdr3_aa: CATRTERNSPLHF
cdr3_nt: TGTGCCACCAGGACAGAGAGGAATTCACCCCTCCACTTT